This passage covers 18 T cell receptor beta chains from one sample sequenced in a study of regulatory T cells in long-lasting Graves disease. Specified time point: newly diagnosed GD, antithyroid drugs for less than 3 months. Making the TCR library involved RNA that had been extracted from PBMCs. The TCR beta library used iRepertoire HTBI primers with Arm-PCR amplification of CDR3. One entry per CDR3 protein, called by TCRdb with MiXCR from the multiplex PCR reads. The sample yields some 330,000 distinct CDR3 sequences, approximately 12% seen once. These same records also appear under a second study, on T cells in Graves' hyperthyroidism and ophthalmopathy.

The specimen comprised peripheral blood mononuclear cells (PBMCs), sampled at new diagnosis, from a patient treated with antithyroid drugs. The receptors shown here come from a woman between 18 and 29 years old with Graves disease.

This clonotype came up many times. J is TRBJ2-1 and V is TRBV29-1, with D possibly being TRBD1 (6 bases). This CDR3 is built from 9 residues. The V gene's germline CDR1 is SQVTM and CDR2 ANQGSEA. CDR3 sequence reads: CCRWDTQFF. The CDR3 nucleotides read TGCTGCCGTTGGGACACGCAGTTCTTC.

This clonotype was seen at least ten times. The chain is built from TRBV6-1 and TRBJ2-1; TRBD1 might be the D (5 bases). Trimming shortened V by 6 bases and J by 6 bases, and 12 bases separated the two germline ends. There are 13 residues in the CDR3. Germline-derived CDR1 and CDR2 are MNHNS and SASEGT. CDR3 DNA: TGTGCCAGCAGCCTAGGGGCCCTCAATGAGCAGTTCTTC. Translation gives CASSLGALNEQFF.

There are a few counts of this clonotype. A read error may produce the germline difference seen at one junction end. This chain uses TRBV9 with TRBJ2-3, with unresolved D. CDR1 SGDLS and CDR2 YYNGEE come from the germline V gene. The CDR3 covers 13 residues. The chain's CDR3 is CVSSPTSTDTQYF. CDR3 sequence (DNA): TGTGTCAGCAGCCCTACTAGCACAGATACGCAGTATTTT.

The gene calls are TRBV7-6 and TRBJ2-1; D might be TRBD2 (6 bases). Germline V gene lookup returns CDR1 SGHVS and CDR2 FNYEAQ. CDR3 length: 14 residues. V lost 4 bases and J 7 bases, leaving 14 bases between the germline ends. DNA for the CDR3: TGTGCCAGCAGCTCCGGGAGTCACAGTAATGAGCAGTTCTTC. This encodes CASSSGSHSNEQFF. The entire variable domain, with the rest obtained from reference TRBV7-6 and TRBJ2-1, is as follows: GAGVSQSPRYKVTKRGQDVALRCDPISGHVSLYWYRQALGQGPEFLTYFNYEAQQDKSGLPNDRFSAERPEGSISTLTIQRTEQRDSAMYRCASSSGSHSNEQFFGPGTRLTVL.

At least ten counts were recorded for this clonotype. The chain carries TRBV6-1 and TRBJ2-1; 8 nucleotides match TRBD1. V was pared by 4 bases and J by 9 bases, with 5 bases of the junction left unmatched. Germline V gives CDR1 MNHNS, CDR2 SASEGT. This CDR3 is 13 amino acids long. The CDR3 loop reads CASSGAGGVEQFF. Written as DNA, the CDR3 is TGTGCCAGCAGTGGGGCAGGGGGCGTTGAGCAGTTCTTC.

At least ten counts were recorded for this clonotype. The CDR3 here is CASRGTLGIQYF. The CDR3 DNA reads TGTGCCAGCAGGGGGACGTTAGGCATTCAGTACTTC. The chain links TRBV2 to TRBJ2-4; D possibly uses TRBD1 or TRBD2 (5 bases each). The CDR3 runs 12 residues. Trimming removed 6 bases at V and 9 bases at J, with 12 bases between. The germline V gene encodes CDR1 SNHLY and CDR2 FYNNEI.

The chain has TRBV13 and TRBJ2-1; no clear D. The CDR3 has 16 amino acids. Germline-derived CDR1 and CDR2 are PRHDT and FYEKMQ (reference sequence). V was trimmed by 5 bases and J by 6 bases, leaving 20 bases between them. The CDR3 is CASSRGPAILSNEQFF. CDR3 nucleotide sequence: TGTGCCAGCAGCCGAGGTCCGGCTATTCTGTCCAATGAGCAGTTCTTC. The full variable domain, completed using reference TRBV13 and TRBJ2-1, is AAGVIQSPRHLIKEKRETATLKCYPIPRHDTVYWYQQGPGQDPQFLISFYEKMQSDKGSIPDRFSAQQFSDYHSELNMSSLELGDSALYFCASSRGPAILSNEQFFGPGTRLTVL.

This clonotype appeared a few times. The CDR3 loop is CASSYWARPNTGELFF. The CDR3 DNA reads TGTGCCAGCAGTTACTGGGCAAGACCAAACACCGGGGAGCTGTTTTTT. The V and J genes are TRBV6-2 or TRBV6-3 and TRBJ2-2; D is unclear. The CDR3 is 16 residues long. Trimming took 1 base from V and 2 from J, leaving 11 bases between them. The germline V gene has CDR1 MNHEY and CDR2 SVGEGT.

The CDR3 reads CASSGGRWDSASYEQYF. CDR3 in DNA: TGTGCCAGCAGCGGGGGGAGGTGGGACTCCGCTTCCTACGAGCAGTACTTC. The V call is TRBV9, the J call TRBJ2-7; tentatively, D is TRBD2 (6 bases). Germline CDR1 reads SGDLS; CDR2 reads YYNGEE. This CDR3 has 17 amino acids. Trimming stripped 3 bases from V and 1 base from J, with 20 bases between. The whole variable domain, remainder taken from reference TRBV9 and TRBJ2-7, is DSGVTQTPKHLITATGQRVTLRCSPRSGDLSVYWYQQSLDQGLQFLIQYYNGEERAKGNILERFSAQQFPDLHSELNLSSLELGDSALYFCASSGGRWDSASYEQYFGPGTRLTVT.

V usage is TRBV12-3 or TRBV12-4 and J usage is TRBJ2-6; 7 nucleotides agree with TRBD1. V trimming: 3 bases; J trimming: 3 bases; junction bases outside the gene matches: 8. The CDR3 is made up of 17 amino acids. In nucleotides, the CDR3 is TGTGCCAGCAGTTTTCACGCAACAGGGGTTGGGGCCAACGTCCTGACTTTC. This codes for CASSFHATGVGANVLTF.

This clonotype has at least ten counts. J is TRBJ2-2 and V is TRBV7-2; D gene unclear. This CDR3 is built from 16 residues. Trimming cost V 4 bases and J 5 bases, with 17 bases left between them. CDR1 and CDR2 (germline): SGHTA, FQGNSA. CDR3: CASSSDVGGLTGELFF. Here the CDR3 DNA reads TGTGCCAGCAGCTCGGACGTTGGTGGATTAACCGGGGAGCTGTTTTTT. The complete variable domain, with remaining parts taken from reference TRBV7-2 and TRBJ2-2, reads GAGVSQSPSNKVTEKGKDVELRCDPISGHTALYWYRQSLGQGLEFLIYFQGNSAPDKSGLPSDRFSAERTGGSVSTLTIQRTQQEDSAVYLCASSSDVGGLTGELFFGEGSRLTVL.

The chain's CDR3 is CASSAILTGLTGDTIYF. CDR3 nucleotide sequence: TGTGCCAGCTCAGCCATCCTGACAGGCCTAACCGGGGACACCATATATTTT. This chain joins TRBV18 and TRBJ1-3; D is perhaps TRBD1 (6 bases). V was trimmed by 5 bases and J by 8 bases, leaving 25 bases between them. Germline CDR1 and CDR2: KGHSH and LQKENI. The CDR3 totals 17 residues.

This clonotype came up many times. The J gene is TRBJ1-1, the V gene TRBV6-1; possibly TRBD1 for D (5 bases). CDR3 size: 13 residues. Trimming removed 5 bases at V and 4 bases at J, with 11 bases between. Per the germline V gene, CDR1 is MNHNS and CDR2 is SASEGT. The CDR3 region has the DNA TGTGCCAGCAGTCTTACTCAGGGCACTGAAGCTTTCTTT. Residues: CASSLTQGTEAFF.

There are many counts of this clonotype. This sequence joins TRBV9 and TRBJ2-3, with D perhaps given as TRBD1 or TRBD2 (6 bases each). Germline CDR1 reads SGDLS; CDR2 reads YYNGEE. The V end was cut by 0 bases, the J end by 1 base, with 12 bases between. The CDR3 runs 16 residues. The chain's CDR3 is CASSVGKGGRTDTQYF. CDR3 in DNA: TGTGCCAGCAGCGTAGGAAAGGGGGGACGCACAGATACGCAGTATTTT.

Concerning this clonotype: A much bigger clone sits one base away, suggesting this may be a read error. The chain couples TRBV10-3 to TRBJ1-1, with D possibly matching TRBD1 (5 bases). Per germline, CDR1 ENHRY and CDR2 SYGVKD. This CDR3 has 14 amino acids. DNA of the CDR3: TGTGCCGTCAGTGACTACAGTGGGACCACTGAAGCTTTCTTT. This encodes CAVSDYSGTTEAFF.

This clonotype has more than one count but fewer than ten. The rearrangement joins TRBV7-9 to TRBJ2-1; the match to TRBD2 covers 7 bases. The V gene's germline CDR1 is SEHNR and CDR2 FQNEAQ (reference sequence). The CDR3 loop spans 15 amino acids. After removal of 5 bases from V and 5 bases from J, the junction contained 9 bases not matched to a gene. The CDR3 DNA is TGTGCCAGCAGCCTCCGGGGCGGGGGAAACAATGAGCAGTTCTTC. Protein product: CASSLRGGGNNEQFF.

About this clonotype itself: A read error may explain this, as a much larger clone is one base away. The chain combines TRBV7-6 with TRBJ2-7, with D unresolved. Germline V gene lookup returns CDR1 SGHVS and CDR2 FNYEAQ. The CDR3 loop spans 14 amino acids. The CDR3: CASNLGGPAYEQYF. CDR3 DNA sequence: TGTGCCAGCAACTTAGGTGGGCCTGCCTACGAGCAGTACTTC.

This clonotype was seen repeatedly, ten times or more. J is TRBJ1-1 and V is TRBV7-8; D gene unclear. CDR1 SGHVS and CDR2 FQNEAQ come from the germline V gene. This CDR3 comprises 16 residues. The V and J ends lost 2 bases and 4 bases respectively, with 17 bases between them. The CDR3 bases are TGTGCCAGCAGCTTATATGGGAGCTTTTCGAGCACTGAAGCTTTCTTT. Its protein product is CASSLYGSFSSTEAFF.